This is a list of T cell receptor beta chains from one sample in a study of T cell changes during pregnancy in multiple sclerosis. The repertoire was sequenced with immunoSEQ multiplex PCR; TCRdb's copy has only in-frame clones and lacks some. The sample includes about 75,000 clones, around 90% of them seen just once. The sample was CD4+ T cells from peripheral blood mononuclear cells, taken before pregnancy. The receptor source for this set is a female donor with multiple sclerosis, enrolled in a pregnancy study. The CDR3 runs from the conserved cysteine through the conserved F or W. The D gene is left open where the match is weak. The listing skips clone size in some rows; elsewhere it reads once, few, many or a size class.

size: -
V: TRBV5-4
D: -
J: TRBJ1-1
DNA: TGTGCCAGCAGCTCGAACAGGGCTGGGAACACTGAAGCTTTCTTT
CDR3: CASSSNRAGNTEAFF

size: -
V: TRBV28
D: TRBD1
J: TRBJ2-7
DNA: TGTGCCAGCAGGCAGACAGGGGGCGCCTCCTACGAGCAGTACTTC
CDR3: CASRQTGGASYEQYF

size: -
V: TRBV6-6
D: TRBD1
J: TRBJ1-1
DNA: TGTGCCAGCGCTTACACAGGGGAGACTGAAGCTTTCTTT
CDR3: CASAYTGETEAFF

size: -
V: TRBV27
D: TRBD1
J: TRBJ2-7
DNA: TGTGCCAGCAGTCGGGACAGGGGGTCCCACGAGCAGTACTTC
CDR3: CASSRDRGSHEQYF

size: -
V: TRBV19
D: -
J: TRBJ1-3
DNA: TGTGCCAGTAGTATCAATGGAAACACCATATATTTT
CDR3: CASSINGNTIYF

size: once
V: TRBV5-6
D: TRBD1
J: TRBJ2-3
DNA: TGTGCCAGCAGCAGGACAGGAGCTAGCACAGATACGCAGTATTTT
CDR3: CASSRTGASTDTQYF

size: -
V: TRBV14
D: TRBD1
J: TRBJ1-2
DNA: TGTGCCAGCAGCCAGGGACAGAACTATGGCTACACCTTC
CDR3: CASSQGQNYGYTF

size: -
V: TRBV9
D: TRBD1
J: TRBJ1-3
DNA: TGTGCCAGCAGCGTAACAGGGGGTTACAGGGTCTCCGGAAACACCATATATTTT
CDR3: CASSVTGGYRVSGNTIYF

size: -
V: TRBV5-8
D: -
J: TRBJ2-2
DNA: TGTGCCAGCAGCCGACTGGCGAGGAGTTTAGTTGCTTCGGAGCTGTTTTTT
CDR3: CASSRLARSLVASELFF

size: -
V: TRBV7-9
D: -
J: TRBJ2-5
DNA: TGTGCCAGCAGCTTAGGGGGGGGCGGGAAGACCCAGTACTTC
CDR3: CASSLGGGGKTQYF

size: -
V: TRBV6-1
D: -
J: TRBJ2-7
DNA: TGTGCCAGCAGTTTGGACAGCTACGAGCAGTACTTC
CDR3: CASSLDSYEQYF

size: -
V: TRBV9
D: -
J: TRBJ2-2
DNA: TGTGCCAGCAGCGTTACCGGGGCCGGGGAGCTGTTTTTT
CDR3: CASSVTGAGELFF

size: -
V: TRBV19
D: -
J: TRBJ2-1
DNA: TGTGCCAGTAGTACATTTCAAAGCGAGATCTCCTACAATGAGCAGTTCTTC
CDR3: CASSTFQSEISYNEQFF

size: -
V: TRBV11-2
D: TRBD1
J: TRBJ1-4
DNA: TGTGCCAGCAGCCCCCAGCTTCCGGGACAGAGTAATGAAAAACTGTTTTTT
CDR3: CASSPQLPGQSNEKLFF

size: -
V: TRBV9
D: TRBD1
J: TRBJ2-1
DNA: TGTGCCAGCAGCGCCGGCCTGGGACAGGGGTCAAATGAGCAGTTCTTC
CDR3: CASSAGLGQGSNEQFF

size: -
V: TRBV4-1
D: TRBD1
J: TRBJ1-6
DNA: TGCGCCAGCAGCCAAGACCCGGGACAGGGGACCTATAATTCACCCCTCCACTTT
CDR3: CASSQDPGQGTYNSPLHF

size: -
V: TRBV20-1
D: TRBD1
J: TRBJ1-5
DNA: TGCAGTGCTAGAGGGGGACAGGAGCATTTT
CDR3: CSARGGQEHF

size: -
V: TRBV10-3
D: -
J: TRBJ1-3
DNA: TGTGCCATCAGTGGTGGACGGGGAGGCTCTGGAAACACCATATATTTT
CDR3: CAISGGRGGSGNTIYF

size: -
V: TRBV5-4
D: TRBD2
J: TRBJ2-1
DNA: TGTGCCAGCAGCCAAACGAATCGGCTAGCGGGGGGGCCAGATGAGCAGTTCTTC
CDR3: CASSQTNRLAGGPDEQFF

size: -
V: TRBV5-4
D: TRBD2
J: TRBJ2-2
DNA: TGTGCCAGCAGTTTAGGACTAGCGGGGGGGCATGTCGGGGAGCTGTTTTTT
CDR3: CASSLGLAGGHVGELFF

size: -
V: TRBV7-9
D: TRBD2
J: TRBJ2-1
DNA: TGTGCCAGCAGCTTAGGGATTAGCGGGGGGTACGGCTCCTACAATGAGCAGTTCTTC
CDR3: CASSLGISGGYGSYNEQFF

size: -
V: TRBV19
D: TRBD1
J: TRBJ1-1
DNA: TGTGCCAGTAGCGTCTCCGGGACAGTGAACACTGAAGCTTTCTTT
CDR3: CASSVSGTVNTEAFF

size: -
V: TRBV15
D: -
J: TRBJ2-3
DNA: TGTGCCACCAGCAGAGATAAGGGGGGCACAGATACGCAGTATTTT
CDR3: CATSRDKGGTDTQYF

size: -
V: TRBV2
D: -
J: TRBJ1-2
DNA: TGTGCCAGCAGTGATGAGAGGCCAAACTATGGCTACACCTTC
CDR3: CASSDERPNYGYTF

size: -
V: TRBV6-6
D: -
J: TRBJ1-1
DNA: TGTGCCAGCAACCGCGCGACTGAAGCTTTCTTT
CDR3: CASNRATEAFF

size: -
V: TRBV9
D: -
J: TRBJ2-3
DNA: TGTGCCAGCAGCGTAGCAAAGGGAGCAGATACGCAGTATTTT
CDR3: CASSVAKGADTQYF

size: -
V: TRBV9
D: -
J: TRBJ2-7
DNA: TGTGCCAGCAGCTTTCGGGAGAACGAGCAGTACTTC
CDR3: CASSFRENEQYF

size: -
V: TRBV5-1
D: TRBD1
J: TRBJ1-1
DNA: TGCGCCAGCAGCCGACAGGGCTTGGACACTGAAGCTTTCTTT
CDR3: CASSRQGLDTEAFF

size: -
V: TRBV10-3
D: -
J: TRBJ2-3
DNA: TGTGCCATCAGTCCTGGGGAGGTAACGGATACGCAGTATTTT
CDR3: CAISPGEVTDTQYF

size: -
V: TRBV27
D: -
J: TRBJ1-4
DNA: TGTGCCAGCAGTTTGTCCGGGACTAATGAAAAACTGTTTTTT
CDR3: CASSLSGTNEKLFF

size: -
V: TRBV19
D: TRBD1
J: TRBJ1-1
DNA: TGTGCCAGTTCTTCAGGGGGCTGGGGCACTGAAGCTTTCTTT
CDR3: CASSSGGWGTEAFF

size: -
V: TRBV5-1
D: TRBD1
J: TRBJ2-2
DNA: TGCGCCAGCAGCTTTGGACAGGGAAAAACCGGGGAGCTGTTTTTT
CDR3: CASSFGQGKTGELFF

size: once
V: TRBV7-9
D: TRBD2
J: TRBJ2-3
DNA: TGTGCCAGCAAGCGGGACGATACGCAGTATTTT
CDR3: CASKRDDTQYF

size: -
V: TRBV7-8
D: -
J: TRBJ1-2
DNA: TGTGCCAGCAGCTTAATCCGGGAACCCAGGAGTGGCTACACCTTC
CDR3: CASSLIREPRSGYTF

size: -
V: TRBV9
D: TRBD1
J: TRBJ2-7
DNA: TGTGCCAGCAGCGCGACAGGGGCCGCCTACGAGCAGTACTTC
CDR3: CASSATGAAYEQYF

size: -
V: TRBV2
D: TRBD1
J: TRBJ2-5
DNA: TGTGCCAGCAGTAAGGGACAGGGGGAAGAGACCCAGTACTTC
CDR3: CASSKGQGEETQYF

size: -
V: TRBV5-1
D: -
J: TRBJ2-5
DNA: TGCGCCAGCAGCTTTAGTCCCACGTACCAAGAGACCCAGTACTTC
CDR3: CASSFSPTYQETQYF

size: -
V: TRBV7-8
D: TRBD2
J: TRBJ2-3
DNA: TGTGCCAGCAGCTTAGTGTCGGGGGGGATCACAGATACGCAGTATTTT
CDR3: CASSLVSGGITDTQYF

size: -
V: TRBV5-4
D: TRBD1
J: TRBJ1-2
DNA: TGTGCCAGCAGCTTACCGGACAGGGGCCCTTTTGGTGGCTACACCTTC
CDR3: CASSLPDRGPFGGYTF

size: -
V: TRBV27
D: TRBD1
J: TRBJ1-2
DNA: TGTGCCAGCAGCGGTCGACTAGGACAGGGCGGCTATGGCTACACCTTC
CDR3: CASSGRLGQGGYGYTF

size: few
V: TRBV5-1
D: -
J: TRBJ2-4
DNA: TGCGCCAGCAGTTCAACGCATGCAACAGGGAAACTAGCCAAAAACATTCAGTACTTC
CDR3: CASSSTHATGKLAKNIQYF

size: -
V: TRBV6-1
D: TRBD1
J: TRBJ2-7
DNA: TGTGCCAGCATTACGACAGGGGGAAGTTACGAGCAGTACTTC
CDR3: CASITTGGSYEQYF

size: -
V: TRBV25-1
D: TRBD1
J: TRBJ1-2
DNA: TGTGCCAGCACACCGGGACAGGGATATGGCTACACCTTC
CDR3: CASTPGQGYGYTF

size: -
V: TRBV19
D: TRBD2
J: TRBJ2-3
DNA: TGTGCCAGTAGTATATCGAGAGCGGGGGGTGCAGATACGCAGTATTTT
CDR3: CASSISRAGGADTQYF